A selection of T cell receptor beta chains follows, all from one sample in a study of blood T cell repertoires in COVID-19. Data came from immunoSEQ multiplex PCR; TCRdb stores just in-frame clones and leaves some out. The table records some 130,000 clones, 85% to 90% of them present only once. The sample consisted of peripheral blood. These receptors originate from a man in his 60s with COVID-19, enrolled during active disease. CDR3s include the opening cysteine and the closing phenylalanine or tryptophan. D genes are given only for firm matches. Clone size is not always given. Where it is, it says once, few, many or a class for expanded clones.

CDR3: CASSIGGWYGYTF
DNA: TGTGCCAGCAGTATTGGGGGCTGGTATGGCTACACCTTC
size: .
D: .
J: TRBJ1-2
V: TRBV6-2/TRBV6-3

CDR3: CASSTTTGADQPQHF
DNA: TGTGCCAGTAGTACCACGACAGGGGCGGATCAGCCCCAGCATTTT
size: .
D: TRBD1
J: TRBJ1-5
V: TRBV19

CDR3: CASSPGTTYEQYF
DNA: TGTGCCAGCTCACCCGGGACAACCTACGAGCAGTACTTC
size: .
D: .
J: TRBJ2-7
V: TRBV18

CDR3: CASSHDRGQSYGYTF
DNA: TGTGCCAGCAGCCATGACAGGGGGCAGTCCTATGGCTACACCTTC
size: .
D: TRBD1
J: TRBJ1-2
V: TRBV11-1

CDR3: CASSLFSRGTDTQYF
DNA: TGTGCCAGCAGCTTATTCTCCAGGGGGACAGATACGCAGTATTTT
size: .
D: TRBD1
J: TRBJ2-3
V: TRBV11-2

CDR3: CASRGGVAEAFF
DNA: TGTGCCAGCCGGGGGGGAGTAGCTGAAGCTTTCTTT
size: .
D: .
J: TRBJ1-1
V: TRBV6-5

CDR3: CASSVSSSGTTNSPLHF
DNA: TGTGCCAGTAGTGTCTCTTCATCCGGGACTACTAATTCACCCCTCCACTTT
size: .
D: .
J: TRBJ1-6
V: TRBV19

CDR3: CASSQEGQEVYEQYF
DNA: TGTGCCAGCAGCCAAGAGGGACAGGAGGTCTACGAGCAGTACTTC
size: .
D: TRBD1
J: TRBJ2-7
V: TRBV4-2

CDR3: CASSLVDDFNEQFF
DNA: TGTGCCAGCAGCTTAGTAGACGACTTTAATGAGCAGTTCTTC
size: once
D: .
J: TRBJ2-1
V: TRBV5-4

CDR3: CATSRNAGTGTKNEKLFF
DNA: TGTGCCACCAGCAGGAATGCCGGGACAGGGACAAAAAATGAAAAACTGTTTTTT
size: once
D: TRBD1
J: TRBJ1-4
V: TRBV15

CDR3: CASTYAGARTDTQYF
DNA: TGTGCCAGCACTTACGCGGGGGCCCGCACAGATACGCAGTATTTT
size: .
D: .
J: TRBJ2-3
V: TRBV6-6

CDR3: CASSSPSREGYTF
DNA: TGTGCCAGCAGTTCGCCATCTCGAGAGGGCTACACCTTC
size: .
D: .
J: TRBJ1-2
V: TRBV27

CDR3: CASSVGAGKDTQYF
DNA: TGTGCCAGCAGCGTAGGAGCGGGGAAGGATACGCAGTATTTT
size: once
D: TRBD2
J: TRBJ2-3
V: TRBV9

CDR3: CASSNGGELFF
DNA: TGCGCCAGCAGCAACGGCGGGGAGCTGTTTTTT
size: .
D: .
J: TRBJ2-2
V: TRBV5-1

CDR3: CAWSSRDRGRGGAFF
DNA: TGTGCCTGGAGTTCACGGGACAGGGGGCGAGGGGGGGCTTTCTTT
size: .
D: TRBD1
J: TRBJ1-1
V: TRBV30

CDR3: CSVDGDRQDEQYF
DNA: TGCAGCGTTGATGGGGACAGGCAGGACGAGCAGTACTTC
size: .
D: TRBD1
J: TRBJ2-7
V: TRBV29-1

CDR3: CASSSTGLGKETQYF
DNA: TGTGCCAGCAGCTCTACAGGTTTGGGGAAAGAGACCCAGTACTTC
size: .
D: .
J: TRBJ2-5
V: TRBV7-2

CDR3: CATSTDREGNFWPQHF
DNA: TGTGCCACCAGCACAGACAGGGAGGGAAATTTTTGGCCCCAGCATTTT
size: once
D: TRBD1
J: TRBJ1-5
V: TRBV15

CDR3: CASSSGLAPTGSSTDTQYF
DNA: TGTGCCAGCAGCTCGGGACTAGCCCCTACCGGCTCTAGCACAGATACGCAGTATTTT
size: once
D: TRBD2
J: TRBJ2-3
V: TRBV7-8

CDR3: CAWSPLTGERSPLHF
DNA: TGTGCCTGGAGCCCCCTAACAGGGGAGCGCTCACCCCTCCACTTT
size: .
D: TRBD1
J: TRBJ1-6
V: TRBV30

CDR3: CASSVGGGGLNTEAFF
DNA: TGTGCCAGCAGCGTAGGAGGAGGGGGCCTGAACACTGAAGCTTTCTTT
size: .
D: TRBD1
J: TRBJ1-1
V: TRBV9

CDR3: CASSGKDSKTQETQYF
DNA: TGTGCCAGTAGTGGCAAGGACAGTAAAACCCAAGAGACCCAGTACTTC
size: .
D: .
J: TRBJ2-5
V: TRBV19

CDR3: CASSQAGAGGNEQFF
DNA: TGTGCCAGCAGCCAAGCCGGGGCAGGGGGGAATGAGCAGTTCTTC
size: .
D: .
J: TRBJ2-1
V: TRBV4-2

CDR3: CSVVDSSGNTIYF
DNA: TGCAGCGTTGTCGACAGCTCTGGAAACACCATATATTTT
size: .
D: .
J: TRBJ1-3
V: TRBV29-1

CDR3: CASSSGQGGGTDTQYF
DNA: TGTGCCAGCAGCTCAGGACAGGGTGGTGGCACAGATACGCAGTATTTT
size: .
D: TRBD1
J: TRBJ2-3
V: TRBV7-8

CDR3: CATSRGGVPGNTIYF
DNA: TGTGCCACCAGCAGAGGCGGCGTGCCTGGAAACACCATATATTTT
size: .
D: .
J: TRBJ1-3
V: TRBV15

CDR3: CASSQGYGRVGYTF
DNA: TGCGCCAGCAGCCAAGGTTACGGCAGGGTTGGCTACACCTTC
size: .
D: .
J: TRBJ1-2
V: TRBV4-3

CDR3: CASSKGQSNEKLFF
DNA: TGTGCCAGCAGTAAGGGACAAAGTAATGAAAAACTGTTTTTT
size: few
D: .
J: TRBJ1-4
V: TRBV6-5

CDR3: CASSLSGGSKDIQYF
DNA: TGTGCCAGCAGCTTAAGTGGAGGTTCTAAGGACATTCAGTACTTC
size: .
D: .
J: TRBJ2-4
V: TRBV7-3

CDR3: CASSPRLAGALETQYF
DNA: TGCGCCAGCAGCCCTCGACTAGCGGGGGCCCTAGAGACCCAGTACTTC
size: .
D: TRBD2
J: TRBJ2-5
V: TRBV5-1

CDR3: CATSSVGGPEQFF
DNA: TGCGCCACCAGCAGTGTGGGAGGGCCTGAGCAGTTCTTC
size: .
D: TRBD2
J: TRBJ2-1
V: TRBV15

CDR3: CASSQDRQGANTGELFF
DNA: TGCGCCAGCAGCCAAGATCGGCAGGGGGCGAACACCGGGGAGCTGTTTTTT
size: .
D: TRBD1
J: TRBJ2-2
V: TRBV4-1

CDR3: CASSYSPGIGNTIYF
DNA: TGTGCCAGCAGTTACTCGCCGGGGATTGGAAACACCATATATTTT
size: .
D: .
J: TRBJ1-3
V: TRBV6-5

CDR3: CASGGGFSGNTIYF
DNA: TGTGCCAGCGGGGGGGGTTTCTCTGGAAACACCATATATTTT
size: .
D: .
J: TRBJ1-3
V: TRBV28

CDR3: CASSYSAGFDGYTF
DNA: TGTGCCAGCAGTTACTCTGCAGGGTTCGATGGCTACACCTTC
size: .
D: .
J: TRBJ1-2
V: TRBV6-2/TRBV6-3

CDR3: CASSETVTRNEQYF
DNA: TGTGCCAGCAGTGAAACCGTGACTCGGAACGAGCAGTACTTC
size: .
D: .
J: TRBJ2-7
V: TRBV2

CDR3: CASRPQLGGSSYEQYF
DNA: TGTGCCAGCAGACCCCAATTGGGAGGGAGCTCCTACGAGCAGTACTTC
size: .
D: TRBD2
J: TRBJ2-7
V: TRBV28

CDR3: CASSSSSVANYGYTF
DNA: TGTGCCAGCAGCTCCTCATCGGTAGCTAACTATGGCTACACCTTC
size: .
D: .
J: TRBJ1-2
V: TRBV5-5

CDR3: CASSTSPGGDSYNEQFF
DNA: TGTGCCAGCAGCACATCCCCCGGAGGGGATTCCTACAATGAGCAGTTCTTC
size: .
D: .
J: TRBJ2-1
V: TRBV7-2

CDR3: CASRGVYRDEKLFF
DNA: TGTGCCAGCAGGGGAGTCTATCGGGATGAAAAACTGTTTTTT
size: .
D: .
J: TRBJ1-4
V: TRBV28

CDR3: CASSVDINTEAFF
DNA: TGTGCCAGTAGTGTTGACATTAACACTGAAGCTTTCTTT
size: .
D: .
J: TRBJ1-1
V: TRBV19

CDR3: CASSRKSAGIRSYEQYF
DNA: TGTGCCAGCAGCCGGAAGAGCGCGGGGATCCGTTCCTACGAGCAGTACTTC
size: .
D: .
J: TRBJ2-7
V: TRBV5-4

CDR3: CATSREVPGTDTQYF
DNA: TGTGCCACCAGCAGAGAGGTTCCGGGAACAGATACGCAGTATTTT
size: .
D: .
J: TRBJ2-3
V: TRBV15

CDR3: CASSLMSGPQETQYF
DNA: TGTGCCAGCAGCTTAATGTCAGGGCCCCAAGAGACCCAGTACTTC
size: .
D: .
J: TRBJ2-5
V: TRBV5-4

CDR3: CASSQEGLAATGEQYF
DNA: TGTGCCAGCAGCCAAGAGGGACTAGCGGCGACGGGGGAGCAGTACTTC
size: .
D: TRBD2
J: TRBJ2-7
V: TRBV3-1/TRBV3-2

CDR3: CASSPGLAGDTQYF
DNA: TGTGCCAGCAGCCCGGGACTAGCGGGGGATACGCAGTATTTT
size: .
D: TRBD2
J: TRBJ2-3
V: TRBV5-4

CDR3: CASSLSYSSETQYF
DNA: TGTGCCAGCAGCTTAAGCTACAGCTCTGAGACCCAGTACTTC
size: .
D: .
J: TRBJ2-5
V: TRBV11-2

CDR3: CASSPQIIASHF
DNA: TGTGCCAGCAGCCCTCAAATTATAGCCTCCCACTTC
size: once
D: .
J: TRBJ2-5
V: TRBV7-9

CDR3: CASKVAVTDNYGYTF
DNA: TGTGCCAGCAAAGTAGCAGTCACCGACAACTATGGCTACACCTTC
size: .
D: .
J: TRBJ1-2
V: TRBV2

CDR3: CASSLGGRGGMVYEQYF
DNA: TGCGCCAGCAGCCTCGGGGGGCGCGGGGGGATGGTCTACGAGCAGTACTTC
size: .
D: TRBD2
J: TRBJ2-7
V: TRBV4-1

CDR3: CSVVLGGSGYTF
DNA: TGCAGCGTTGTTTTAGGCGGGAGCGGCTACACCTTC
size: .
D: .
J: TRBJ1-2
V: TRBV29-1